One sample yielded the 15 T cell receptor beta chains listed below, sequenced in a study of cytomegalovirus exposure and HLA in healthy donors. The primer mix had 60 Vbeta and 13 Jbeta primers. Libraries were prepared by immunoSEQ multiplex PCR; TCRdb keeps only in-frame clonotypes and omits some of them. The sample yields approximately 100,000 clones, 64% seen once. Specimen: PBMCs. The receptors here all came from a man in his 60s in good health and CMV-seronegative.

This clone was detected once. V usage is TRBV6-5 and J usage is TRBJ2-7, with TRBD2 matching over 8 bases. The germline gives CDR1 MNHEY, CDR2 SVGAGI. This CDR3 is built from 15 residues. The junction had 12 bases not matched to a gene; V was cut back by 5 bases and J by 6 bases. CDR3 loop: CASSPQPGLAGEQYF. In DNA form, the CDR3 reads TGTGCCAGCAGTCCCCAACCAGGACTAGCCGGCGAGCAGTACTTC.

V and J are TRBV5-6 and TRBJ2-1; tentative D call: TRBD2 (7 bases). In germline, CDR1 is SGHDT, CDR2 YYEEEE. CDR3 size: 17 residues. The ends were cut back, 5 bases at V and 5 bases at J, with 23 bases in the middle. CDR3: CASRSGWGGLDNNEQFF. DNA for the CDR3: TGTGCCAGCAGATCCGGCTGGGGGGGCCTAGACAACAATGAGCAGTTCTTC.

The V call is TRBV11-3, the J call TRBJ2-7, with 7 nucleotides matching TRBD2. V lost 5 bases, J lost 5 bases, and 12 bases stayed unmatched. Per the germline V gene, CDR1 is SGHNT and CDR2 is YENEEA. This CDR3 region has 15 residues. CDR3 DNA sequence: TGTGCCAGCAGCCCGAGCGGGATCGAGGGACACGAGCAGTACTTC. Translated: CASSPSGIEGHEQYF. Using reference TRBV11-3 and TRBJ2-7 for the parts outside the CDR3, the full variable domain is EAGVVQSPRYKIIEKKQPVAFWCNPISGHNTLYWYLQNLGQGPELLIRYENEEAVDDSQLPKDRFSAERLKGVDSTLKIQPAELGDSAVYLCASSPSGIEGHEQYFGPGTRLTVT.

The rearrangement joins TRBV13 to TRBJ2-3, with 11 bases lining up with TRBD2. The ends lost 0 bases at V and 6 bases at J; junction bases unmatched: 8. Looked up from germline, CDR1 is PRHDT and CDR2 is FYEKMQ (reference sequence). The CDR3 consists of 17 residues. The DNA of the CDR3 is TGTGCCAGCAGCTTAGGATTTCCTAGCGGGAGGTTGGATACGCAGTATTTT. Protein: CASSLGFPSGRLDTQYF.

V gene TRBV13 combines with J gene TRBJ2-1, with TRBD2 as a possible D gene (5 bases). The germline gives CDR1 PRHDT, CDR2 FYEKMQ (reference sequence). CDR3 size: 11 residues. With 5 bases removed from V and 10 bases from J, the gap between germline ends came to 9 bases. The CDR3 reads CASSRTGEQFF. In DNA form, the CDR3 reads TGTGCCAGCAGCCGAACGGGGGAGCAGTTCTTC.

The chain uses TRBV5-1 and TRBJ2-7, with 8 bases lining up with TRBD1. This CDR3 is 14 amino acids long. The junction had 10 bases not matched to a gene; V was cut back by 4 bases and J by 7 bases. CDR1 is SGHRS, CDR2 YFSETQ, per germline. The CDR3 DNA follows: TGCGCCAGCAGCAGGGGACAGGAATTGGGGGAGCAGTACTTC. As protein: CASSRGQELGEQYF.

The CDR3 here is CASSLSQGWSDTQYF. For the CDR3, the DNA is TGCGCCAGCAGCTTATCACAGGGTTGGTCAGATACGCAGTATTTT. This chain joins TRBV5-1 and TRBJ2-3; possibly TRBD1 for D (6 bases). This CDR3 spans 15 amino acids. Looked up from germline, CDR1 is SGHRS and CDR2 is YFSETQ. The V and J ends lost 2 bases and 4 bases respectively, with 14 bases between them.

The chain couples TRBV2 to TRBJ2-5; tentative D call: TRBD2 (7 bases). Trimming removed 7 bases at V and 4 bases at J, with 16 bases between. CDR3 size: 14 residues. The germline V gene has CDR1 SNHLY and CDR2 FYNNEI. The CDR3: CASKGGGEGETQYF. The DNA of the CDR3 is TGTGCCAGCAAGGGGGGAGGGGAAGGAGAGACCCAGTACTTC. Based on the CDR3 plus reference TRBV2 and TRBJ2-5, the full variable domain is EPEVTQTPSHQVTQMGQEVILRCVPISNHLYFYWYRQILGQKVEFLVSFYNNEISEKSEIFDDQFSVERPDGSNFTLKIRSTKLEDSAMYFCASKGGGEGETQYFGPGTRLLVL.

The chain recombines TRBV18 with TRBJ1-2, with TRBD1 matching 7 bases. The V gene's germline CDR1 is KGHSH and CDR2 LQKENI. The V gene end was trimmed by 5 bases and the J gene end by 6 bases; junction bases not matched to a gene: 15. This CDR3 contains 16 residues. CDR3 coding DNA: TGTGCCAGCTCAAGGGGACAGAGAGACTCCGCAAATGGCTACACCTTC. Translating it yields CASSRGQRDSANGYTF.

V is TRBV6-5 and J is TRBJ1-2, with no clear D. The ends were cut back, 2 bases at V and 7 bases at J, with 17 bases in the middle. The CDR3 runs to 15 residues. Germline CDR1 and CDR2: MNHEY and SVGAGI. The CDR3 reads CASSYRVSESSGYTF. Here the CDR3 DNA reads TGTGCCAGCAGTTACCGCGTGTCTGAATCGAGTGGCTACACCTTC.

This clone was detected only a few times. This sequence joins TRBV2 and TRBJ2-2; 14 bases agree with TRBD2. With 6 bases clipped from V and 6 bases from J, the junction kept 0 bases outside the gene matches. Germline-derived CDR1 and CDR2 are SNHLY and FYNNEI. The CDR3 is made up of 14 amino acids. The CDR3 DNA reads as TGTGCCAGCAGGGGACTAGCGGGAGCCGGGGAGCTGTTTTTT. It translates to CASRGLAGAGELFF.

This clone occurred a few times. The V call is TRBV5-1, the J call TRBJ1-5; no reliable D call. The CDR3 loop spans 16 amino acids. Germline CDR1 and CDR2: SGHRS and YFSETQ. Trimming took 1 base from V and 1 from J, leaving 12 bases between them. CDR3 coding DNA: TGCGCCAGCAGCTTGTTACCGGGATCGAGCAATCAGCCCCAGCATTTT. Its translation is CASSLLPGSSNQPQHF.

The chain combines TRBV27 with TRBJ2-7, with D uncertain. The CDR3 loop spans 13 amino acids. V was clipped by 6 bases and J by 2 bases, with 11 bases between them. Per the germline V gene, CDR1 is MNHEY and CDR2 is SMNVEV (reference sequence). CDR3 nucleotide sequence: TGTGCCAGCAGCCCCCAGTACCCCTACGAGCAGTACTTC. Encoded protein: CASSPQYPYEQYF.

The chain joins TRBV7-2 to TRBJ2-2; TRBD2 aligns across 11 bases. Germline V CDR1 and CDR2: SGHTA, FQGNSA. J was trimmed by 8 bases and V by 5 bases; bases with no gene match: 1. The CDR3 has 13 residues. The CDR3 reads CASSRTSGGELFF. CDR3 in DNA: TGTGCCAGCAGCCGGACTAGCGGGGGGGAGCTGTTTTTT.

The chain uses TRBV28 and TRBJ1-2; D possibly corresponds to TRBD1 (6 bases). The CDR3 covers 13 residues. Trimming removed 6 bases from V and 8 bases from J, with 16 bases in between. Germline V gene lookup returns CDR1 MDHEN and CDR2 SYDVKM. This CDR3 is CASSRPGVGGYTF. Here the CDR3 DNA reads TGTGCCAGCAGCCGACCAGGGGTGGGGGGCTACACCTTC.